The 14 T cell receptor delta chains in this list originate from one sample, sequenced in a study of delta chains in infants with herpesvirus infections. Reverse transcription of PBMC RNA used primers specific for the gamma and delta chains. TCRdb re-called the RT-PCR reads through CATT. The sample shows about 700 delta-chain clones, 31% of them seen only once. Material: peripheral blood, obtained at time point 2 of longitudinal follow-up. Receptors were obtained from a human donor who was a Ugandan infant, either HIV-exposed or HIV-unexposed (not recorded which).

The rearrangement joins TRDV1 to TRDJ1, with D possibly matching TRDD3 (6 bases). The CDR3 is 18 amino acids. CDR1 TSWWSYY and CDR2 QGS come from the germline V gene. V gave up 5 bases and J gave up 2 bases, with 24 bases separating them. CDR3 bases: TGTGCTCTTGGGCCTAGGGGCTACGTAGCTGGGGATACCGATAAACTCATCTTT. Its protein is CALGPRGYVAGDTDKLIF.

Concerning this clone: This likely stems from a read error, as it lies one base from a far larger clone. This chain links TRDV1 with TRDJ1; 13 nucleotides align to TRDD3. CDR3 length: 22 residues. V trimming: 2 bases; J trimming: 3 bases; junction bases outside the gene matches: 21. The germline V gene has CDR1 TSWWSYY and CDR2 QGS. This CDR3 is CALGESPRKVLGDTHHADKLIF. The CDR3 nucleotides are TGTGCTCTTGGGGAATCCCCCCGGAAGGTACTGGGGGATACGCATCACGCCGATAAACTCATCTTT.

With regard to this clone: A far larger clone lies a single base away; this is likely a read error. Different DNA sequences within this sample yield the same CDR3. The J gene is TRDJ2, the V gene TRDV1, with 10 bases fitting TRDD3. The CDR3 runs 22 residues. The trim removed 6 bases at V and 0 bases at J, leaving 22 bases unmatched. Germline CDR1 reads TSWWSYY; CDR2 reads QGS. CDR3 nucleotide sequence: TGTGCTCTTGGTTCTCGAGGGGGCCTCTGGGGGATAACCCCAGCTTTGACAGCACAACTCTTCTTT. Protein sequence: CALGSRGGLWGITPALTAQLFF.

In this sample, this clone is medium-sized. The chain recombines TRDV3 with TRDJ1; D assignment may be TRDD2 or TRDD3 (5 bases each). CDR1 TVYSNPD and CDR2 GDNSRS come from the germline V gene (reference sequence). Between the trimmed V and J ends, which lost 3 bases and 4 bases, there was a span of 18 bases. The CDR3 contains 14 residues. CDR3 residues: CALGLPFGYDKLIF. Written as DNA, the CDR3 is TGTGCCTTGGGACTTCCCTTTGGATACGATAAACTCATCTTT.

With regard to this clone: Given a much more abundant clone one base away, this may be a read error. This sequence joins TRDV2 and TRDJ1; 7 bases map to TRDD3. V was clipped by 4 bases and J by 1 base; unmatched bases: 11. The germline V gene has CDR1 GEAIGNYY and CDR2 EKD. There are 16 residues in the CDR3. The CDR3 nucleotides are TGTGCCTGTGATTTGGGGGACTGCCCTTCCACCGATAAACTCATCTTT. Its translation is CACDLGDCPSTDKLIF.

In this sample, this clone is medium-sized. The chain couples TRDV1 to TRDJ2; 13 bases map to TRDD3. Losses at the gene ends were 2 bases for V and 2 bases for J; bases not matched to a gene: 8. This CDR3 spans 19 amino acids. Germline assignment: CDR1 TSWWSYY and CDR2 QGS. CDR3 protein: CALGEDAYWGIRLTAQLFF. The CDR3 DNA follows: TGTGCTCTTGGGGAAGACGCCTACTGGGGGATACGATTGACAGCACAACTCTTCTTT.

Remarks on this clone: With only one base between it and a far larger clone, this is likely a read error. CDR3 sequence reads: CAYRSAYGSLGEFADKLIF. CDR3 in DNA: TGTGCTTATAGGAGCGCGTACGGAAGCCTGGGGGAATTCGCCGATAAACTCATCTTT. This chain joins TRAV38-2/DV8 and TRDJ1; 8 bases match TRDD3. Unmatched junction bases numbered 16, after V lost 0 bases and J lost 3 bases. The CDR3 has 19 amino acids. Germline V gene sequence: CDR1 TSESDYY, CDR2 QEAYKQQN.

The chain combines TRDV1 with TRDJ1; 12 nucleotides line up with TRDD3. J gave up 9 bases and V 0 bases, and 14 bases lay outside the gene matches. Germline CDR1 reads TSWWSYY; CDR2 reads QGS. The CDR3 consists of 18 residues. The CDR3 region has the DNA TGTGCTCTTGGGGAACTTAACTTCCCCTACTGGGGGATACTCGAACTCATCTTT. This encodes CALGELNFPYWGILELIF.

This chain connects TRDV1 to TRDJ1, with a tentative D call TRDD2 (6 bases). Trimming took 0 bases from V and 3 from J, leaving 44 bases between them. Germline CDR1 TSWWSYY, CDR2 QGS. The CDR3 has 26 residues. CDR3 coding DNA: TGTGCTCTTGGGGAACTGGCCCCCTTGACTTTCCTATCACTGGCGTACTTCTCACTGTACGCCGATAAACTCATCTTT. Protein product: CALGELAPLTFLSLAYFSLYADKLIF.

The table lists this clone with a few counts. TCRdb's listed protein matches a much larger clone and diverges from this DNA's translation at residue 5, likely through a read error; the protein shown comes from the DNA. The chain combines TRDV2 with TRDJ1; 13 nucleotides align to TRDD3. CDR1 GEAIGNYY and CDR2 EKD come from the germline V gene. CDR3 length equals 17 residues. J gave up 3 bases and V 0 bases, and 6 bases lay outside the gene matches. The CDR3 here is CACDTRTGGYGSDKLIF. As DNA, the CDR3 is TGTGCCTGTGACACCCGTACTGGGGGATACGGGTCCGATAAACTCATCTTT.

V is TRDV1 and J is TRDJ1; D not certain. The CDR3 runs to 13 residues. The V end was cut by 7 bases, the J end by 0 bases, with 9 bases between. Germline V gene sequence: CDR1 TSWWSYY, CDR2 QGS. CDR3 sequence reads: CALETPYTDKLIF. The DNA of the CDR3 is TGTGCTCTTGAGACCCCGTACACCGATAAACTCATCTTT.

This clone is large (0.1 to 1%) by share. This sequence joins TRDV3 and TRDJ1, with unresolved D. There are 13 residues in the CDR3. Trimming stripped 2 bases from V and 3 bases from J, with 13 bases between. Germline V gene sequence: CDR1 TVYSNPD, CDR2 GDNSRS (reference sequence). This CDR3 reads CAFAGRVADKLIF. The CDR3 DNA reads as TGTGCCTTTGCCGGCCGCGTGGCCGATAAACTCATCTTT.

This rearrangement joins TRDV1 to TRDJ1, with a weak D call TRDD3 (7 bases). The length of the CDR3 is 23 residues. V lost 0 bases and J 0 bases, leaving 32 bases between the germline ends. Germline values: CDR1 TSWWSYY, CDR2 QGS. The CDR3 loop reads CALGELEEGPTIWGVLYTDKLIF. CDR3 coding DNA: TGTGCTCTTGGGGAACTAGAGGAAGGTCCTACGATCTGGGGGGTCCTCTACACCGATAAACTCATCTTT.

Comment on this clone: With a much larger clone just one base away, this may be a read error. This chain connects TRDV1 to TRDJ1; 10 positions agree with TRDD3. Germline V gene data show CDR1 as TSWWSYY and CDR2 as QGS. With 2 bases clipped from V and 9 bases from J, the junction kept 30 bases outside the gene matches. This CDR3 contains 22 residues. CDR3 sequence: CALGEAPYLSTGGSPHRYQLIF. The CDR3 DNA is TGTGCTCTTGGGGAAGCCCCCTACTTGAGTACTGGGGGATCTCCCCATCGATATCAACTCATCTTT.